This T cell receptor beta chain is from a study of CD8+CD57+ T cells in acquired aplastic anemia. Study context: The mean DNA yield obtained from sorted CD4+ and CD8+ cells came to about 3.2 ug. Study-wide results and caveats: There were 25 to 35 CD8+ CDR3 sequences that occurred in both patients and controls.

Profiles of TCR beta VDJ and CDR3 were generated from a genomic DNA template. TCRdb re-derived calls from the reads in MiXCR, one entry per CDR3 protein. The sample records under 200,000 distinct CDR3 sequences, around 65% being singletons. About this clonotype: Its antigen is currently unknown.

Trimming removed 6 bases at V and 1 base at J, with 13 bases between. This CDR3 region has 14 residues. The V gene's germline CDR1 is SNHLY and CDR2 FYNNEI. This clonotype was obtained from a human donor with severe aplastic anemia or a healthy control (not recorded which). The specimen sequenced was sorted CD4+, CD8+, or CD8+CD57+ T cells (not recorded which) from PBMCs. V gene TRBV2 combines with J gene TRBJ2-7, with D perhaps matching TRBD1 (5 bases). The DNA of the CDR3 is TGTGCCAGCAGGGTCGACAGATTTTCCTACGAGCAGTACTTC. Translating gives CASRVDRFSYEQYF.